This passage covers 8 T cell receptor beta chains from one sample sequenced in a study of blood T cell repertoires in COVID-19. This table comes from immunoSEQ multiplex PCR, and its TCRdb copy is limited to in-frame clones, with some not included. The table includes tens of thousands of clones, over 70% detected once. Sequencing was performed on peripheral blood. Every receptor here comes from a woman in her 70s with acute or convalescent COVID-19.

This clone was counted only a few times. V is TRBV7-2 and J is TRBJ1-3, with D possibly being TRBD1 (6 bases). The germline CDR1 and CDR2 sequences are SGHTA and FQGNSA. The CDR3 sequence is 16 residues long. V was pared by 4 bases and J by 4 bases, with 17 bases between. The CDR3 here is CASSYRAATGGNTIYF. The CDR3 nucleotides read TGTGCCAGCAGCTACAGGGCGGCCACGGGGGGAAACACCATATATTTT.

The V and J genes are TRBV6-5 and TRBJ1-6; TRBD1 aligns across 7 bases. CDR3 length: 13 amino acids. CDR1 is MNHEY and CDR2 is SVGAGI in the germline V gene. J lost 11 bases, V lost 6 bases, and 7 bases had no gene match. The CDR3 nucleotides are TGTGCCAGCAGCTCCGGGACAGCTGCACCCCTCCACTTT. Residues: CASSSGTAAPLHF.

The CDR3 is CASSPRQGSNTEAFF. The CDR3 bases are TGTGCCAGCAGCCCAAGACAGGGGAGTAACACTGAAGCTTTCTTT. The gene calls are TRBV7-8 and TRBJ1-1; TRBD1 matches 8 bases. The CDR3 totals 15 residues. V shed 5 bases and J 2 bases; nucleotides not matched to a gene: 7. Germline loops: CDR1 SGHVS, CDR2 FQNEAQ.

As regards this clone: Because the CDR3 is missing its conserved closing phenylalanine or tryptophan, this is likely a read error. The chain has TRBV6-1 and TRBJ1-2; 7 nucleotides agree with TRBD1. With V trimmed by 0 bases and J by 8 bases, 9 bases remained unmatched. Germline values: CDR1 MNHNS, CDR2 SASEGT. The CDR3 covers 15 residues. CDR3 region: CASSEADRVMRGYTL. Written as DNA, the CDR3 is TGTGCCAGCAGTGAAGCAGACAGGGTGATGAGGGGCTACACCCTC.

This chain connects TRBV20-1 to TRBJ1-5; 8 nucleotides align to TRBD1. Trimming took 3 bases from V and 8 from J; bases not matched to a gene: 12. The CDR3 totals 15 residues. Germline CDR1 DFQATT, CDR2 SNEGSKA (reference sequence). The CDR3 spells CSASKTGASLEPQHF. Written as DNA, the CDR3 is TGCAGTGCTAGTAAGACAGGGGCTTCCCTCGAGCCCCAGCATTTT.

The V and J genes are TRBV2 and TRBJ1-1; 7 bases map to TRBD1. The J segment lost 10 bases and the V segment lost 1 base, leaving 3 bases of the junction unmatched. The CDR3 contains 12 residues. The germline gives CDR1 SNHLY, CDR2 FYNNEI. This chain's CDR3 is CASSEVDRAAFF. CDR3 nucleotide sequence: TGTGCCAGCAGTGAAGTCGACAGGGCAGCTTTCTTT.

This clone was recorded a few times. J is TRBJ1-6 and V is TRBV5-6; 8 bases line up with TRBD1. The CDR3 is 15 amino acids. Germline V gives CDR1 SGHDT, CDR2 YYEEEE. Trimming cost V 5 bases and J 7 bases; bases outside gene matches: 8. CDR3 sequence: CASSPVGQGNSPLHF. In DNA, the CDR3 is TGTGCCAGCAGTCCGGTAGGACAGGGAAATTCACCCCTCCACTTT.

The V and J genes are TRBV19 and TRBJ2-2, with 9 bases identical to TRBD1. Unmatched junction bases numbered 7, after V lost 10 bases and J lost 4 bases. CDR3 length: 14 residues. The germline V gene encodes CDR1 LNHDA and CDR2 SQIVND (reference sequence). In nucleotides, the CDR3 is TGTGCCACCCGTGAGACAGGGGGCACCGGGGAGCTGTTTTTT. Residues: CATRETGGTGELFF.